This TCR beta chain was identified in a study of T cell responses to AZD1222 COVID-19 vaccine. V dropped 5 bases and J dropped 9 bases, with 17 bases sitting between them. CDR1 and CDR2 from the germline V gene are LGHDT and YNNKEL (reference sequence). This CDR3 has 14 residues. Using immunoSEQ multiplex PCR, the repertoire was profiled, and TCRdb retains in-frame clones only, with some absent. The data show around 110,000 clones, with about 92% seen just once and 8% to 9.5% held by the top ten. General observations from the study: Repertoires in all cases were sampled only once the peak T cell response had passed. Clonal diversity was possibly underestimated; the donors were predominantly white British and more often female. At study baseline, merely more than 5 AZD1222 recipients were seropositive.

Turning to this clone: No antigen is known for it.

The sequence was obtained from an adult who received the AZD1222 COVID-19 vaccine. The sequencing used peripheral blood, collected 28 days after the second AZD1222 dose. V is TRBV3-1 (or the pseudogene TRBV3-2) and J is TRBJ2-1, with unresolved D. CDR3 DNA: TGTGCCAGCAGCTCTGGGTCCTACAGCCGTGAGCAGTTCTTC. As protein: CASSSGSYSREQFF.